This T cell receptor (beta chain) originates from a study of shared clonotypes between healthy human individuals. Study details: The donor pool was made up of two women and three men aged 18 to 49. Overall study findings and caveats: Few donors limited the genetic and exposure-history diversity represented. Some clonotypes were shared by all four sorted-subset donors, while others were not shared. The non-shared ones had lower generation probabilities than the shared ones.

Comments on this clone: Its antigen is still unknown.

Assay used: immunoSEQ multiplex PCR; TCRdb lists only in-frame clones, some missing. The table records about 2.4 million clones, just over 90% of them present only once. This TCR derives from a man aged 18 to 29 in good health. Sample: naive CD4+ T cells sorted from blood. The subset was: CD45RA+ positively selected.

This CDR3 reads CASSSRDEQQETQYF. CDR3 nucleotides: TGTGCCAGCAGCTCACGGGACGAACAACAAGAGACCCAGTACTTC. This chain links TRBV11-3 with TRBJ2-5, with D perhaps TRBD1 or TRBD2 (5 bases each). The CDR3 is 15 residues long. CDR1 is SGHNT, CDR2 YENEEA, per germline. Trimming removed 4 bases from V and 2 bases from J, with 14 bases in between.